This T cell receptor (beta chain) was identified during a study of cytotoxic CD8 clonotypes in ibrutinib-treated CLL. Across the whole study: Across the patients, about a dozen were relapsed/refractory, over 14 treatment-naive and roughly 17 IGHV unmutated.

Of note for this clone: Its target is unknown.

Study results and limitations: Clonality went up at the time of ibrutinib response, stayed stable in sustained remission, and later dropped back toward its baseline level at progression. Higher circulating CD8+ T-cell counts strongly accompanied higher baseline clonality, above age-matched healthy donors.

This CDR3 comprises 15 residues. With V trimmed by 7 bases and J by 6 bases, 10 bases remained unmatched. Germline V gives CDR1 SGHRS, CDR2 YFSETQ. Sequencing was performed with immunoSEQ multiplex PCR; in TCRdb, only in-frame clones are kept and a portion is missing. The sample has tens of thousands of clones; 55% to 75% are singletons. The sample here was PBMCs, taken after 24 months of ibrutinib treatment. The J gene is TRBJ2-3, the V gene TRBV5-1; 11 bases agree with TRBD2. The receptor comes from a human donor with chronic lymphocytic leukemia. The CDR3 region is CASGPGTSGPDTQYF. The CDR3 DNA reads TGCGCCAGCGGACCCGGGACTAGCGGTCCCGATACGCAGTATTTT.